These 23 T cell receptor beta chains were all obtained from the same sample, sequenced in a study of Ad26.COV2.S vaccination and SARS-CoV-2 variants. Some clones are missing from TCRdb's copy, which holds only in-frame ones; the method was immunoSEQ multiplex PCR. The table has around 350,000 clones, about 91% seen once. The source was peripheral blood, collected after recovery from COVID-19. The source is a human donor who had recovered from COVID-19.

The chain employs TRBV11-2 and TRBJ1-2; TRBD1 aligns across 7 bases. Germline CDR1 is SGHAT and CDR2 is FQNNGV. The V and J ends lost 3 bases and 5 bases, in that order; junction bases with no gene match: 9. The CDR3 contains 15 residues. CDR3 DNA: TGTGCCAGCAGCTTCCAGCCTCAGGGGGGGTATGGCTACACCTTC. Translation: CASSFQPQGGYGYTF.

This clone has a single count. The rearrangement uses TRBV6-5 and TRBJ2-2; perhaps TRBD1 as D (5 bases). CDR3 size: 13 residues. Germline loops: CDR1 MNHEY, CDR2 SVGAGI. V was shortened by 4 bases and J by 5 bases, with 8 bases between the two germline ends. In DNA, the CDR3 is TGTGCCAGCAGTTTTCAGGGAACCGGGGAGCTGTTTTTT. It translates to CASSFQGTGELFF.

Concerning this clone itself: Within the sample, other DNA sequences also encode this same CDR3. The CDR3 DNA reads as TGCAGTGCTAGAGTGGGGGAAAAACTGTTTTTT. Protein: CSARVGEKLFF. The chain is built from TRBV20-1 and TRBJ1-4; D not resolved. Trimming removed 1 base from V and 8 bases from J, with 5 bases in between. This CDR3 region has 11 residues. Germline CDR1 is DFQATT and CDR2 is SNEGSKA (reference sequence).

This rearrangement joins TRBV7-2 to TRBJ2-5; no clear D gene. Germline assignment: CDR1 SGHTA and CDR2 FQGNSA. The CDR3 loop spans 13 amino acids. Trimming removed 2 bases from V and 4 bases from J, with 8 bases in between. The CDR3 here is CASSLRLLETQYF. For the CDR3, the DNA is TGTGCCAGCAGCTTAAGACTGCTAGAGACCCAGTACTTC.

The chain links TRBV5-1 to TRBJ2-5, with D perhaps TRBD2 (7 bases). V dropped 0 bases and J dropped 5 bases, with 17 bases sitting between them. Germline V CDR1 and CDR2: SGHRS, YFSETQ. This CDR3 is 16 amino acids long. The CDR3 sequence: CASSLDGGPTRETQYF. The CDR3 coding sequence is TGCGCCAGCAGCTTGGACGGGGGGCCTACCCGGGAGACCCAGTACTTC.

V usage is TRBV24-1 and J usage is TRBJ2-2; TRBD1 matches at 9 bases. The CDR3 has 15 residues. Losses at the gene ends were 4 bases for V and 7 bases for J; bases not matched to a gene: 6. Germline-derived CDR1 and CDR2 are KGHDR and SFDVKD. The CDR3 region is CATSEGTGRIGELFF. The CDR3 nucleotides read TGTGCCACCAGTGAAGGGACAGGGCGTATCGGGGAGCTGTTTTTT.

The V gene is TRBV5-5, the J gene TRBJ1-1; D gene uncertain. CDR3 length: 13 amino acids. Germline CDR1 is SGHKS and CDR2 is YYEKEE (reference sequence). V lost 0 bases to trimming and J lost 11 bases, with 14 bases between them. The chain's CDR3 is CASSLEQVSLAFF. In DNA, the CDR3 is TGTGCCAGCAGCTTGGAGCAGGTTTCTTTGGCTTTCTTT.

This clone was seen a single time. CDR3 nucleotide sequence: TGTGCCAGCAGCTGGGACAGTTTTGAAGCTTTCTTT. It encodes CASSWDSFEAFF. The V call is TRBV5-4, the J call TRBJ1-1, with 7 bases that match TRBD1. The J segment lost 7 bases and the V segment lost 3 bases, leaving 3 bases of the junction unmatched. Germline-derived CDR1 and CDR2 are SGHNT and YYREEE (reference sequence). The CDR3 extends over 12 amino acids.

Written as DNA, the CDR3 is TGTGCCAGTCGTGGGGACAGGGTCTATGGCTACACCTTC. It codes for CASRGDRVYGYTF. V is TRBV6-5 and J is TRBJ1-2; 9 bases agree with TRBD1. V was clipped by 9 bases and J by 4 bases; unmatched bases: 6. The CDR3 extends over 13 amino acids. Looked up from germline, CDR1 is MNHEY and CDR2 is SVGAGI.

J is TRBJ1-2 and V is TRBV12-3 or TRBV12-4; D remains unclear. Trimming removed 8 bases at V and 7 bases at J, with 14 bases between. The CDR3 runs to 12 residues. CDR3 protein: CASYLTLGGYTF. The CDR3 DNA is TGTGCCAGCTACCTGACGCTCGGTGGCTACACCTTC.

The chain couples TRBV6-1 to TRBJ2-2; D unresolved. The CDR3 has 11 residues. The ends were cut back, 3 bases at V and 12 bases at J, with 8 bases in the middle. In germline, CDR1 is MNHNS, CDR2 SASEGT. The CDR3 DNA is TGTGCCAGCAGTGAGAGAACTAAGCTGTTTTTT. It is translated as CASSERTKLFF.

This chain connects TRBV11-3 to TRBJ2-5; tentatively, D is TRBD2 (6 bases). The CDR3 runs 14 residues. V dropped 3 bases and J dropped 2 bases, with 10 bases sitting between them. Germline lookup yields CDR1 SGHNT and CDR2 YENEEA. CDR3 residues: CASSLGGSQETQYF. As DNA, the CDR3 is TGTGCCAGCAGCTTGGGGGGATCGCAAGAGACCCAGTACTTC.

The chain has TRBV6-5 and TRBJ2-7; 8 bases agree with TRBD1. CDR1 and CDR2 from the germline V gene are MNHEY and SVGAGI. V lost 5 bases, J lost 1 base, and 4 bases stayed unmatched. CDR3 length: 14 residues. The CDR3 DNA is TGTGCCAGCAGTACGAGACAGGGGTCCTACGAGCAGTACTTC. This translates into CASSTRQGSYEQYF.

This chain connects TRBV5-1 to TRBJ1-1; D possibly corresponds to TRBD1 (5 bases). V lost 0 bases and J lost 2, with 14 bases in between. CDR1 SGHRS and CDR2 YFSETQ come from the germline V gene. There are 16 residues in the CDR3. The CDR3 reads CASSLAGTSANTEAFF. CDR3 DNA sequence: TGCGCCAGCAGCTTGGCCGGGACTTCTGCTAACACTGAAGCTTTCTTT.

V is TRBV14 and J is TRBJ1-2; the D is unclear. The germline gives CDR1 SGHDN, CDR2 FVKESK. The V and J ends lost 1 base and 2 bases respectively, with 8 bases between them. This CDR3 has 14 residues. DNA for the CDR3: TGTGCCAGCAGCCAAGTTCCGAGGAACTATGGCTACACCTTC. Its protein product is CASSQVPRNYGYTF.

This chain connects TRBV18 to TRBJ2-6; TRBD1 agrees at 10 bases. CDR1 KGHSH and CDR2 LQKENI come from the germline V gene. CDR3 length: 17 residues. The V gene end was trimmed by 0 bases and the J gene end by 2 bases; junction bases not matched to a gene: 1. The CDR3 DNA reads as TGTGCCAGCTCACCACCGACAGGGGGCGCTGGGGCCAACGTCCTGACTTTC. It yields the protein CASSPPTGGAGANVLTF.

This clone was observed a single time. V gene TRBV9 combines with J gene TRBJ2-2, with D uncertain. CDR3 length equals 17 residues. Germline V CDR1 and CDR2: SGDLS, YYNGEE. V shed 0 bases and J shed 3 bases, with 15 bases lying between them. The DNA of the CDR3 is TGTGCCAGCAGCGTAGAGCAGAATCGACCGTACACCGGGGAGCTGTTTTTT. Translation: CASSVEQNRPYTGELFF.

This clone has just one count. The chain uses TRBV7-6 and TRBJ2-1; TRBD1 matches 9 bases. The germline V gene encodes CDR1 SGHVS and CDR2 FNYEAQ. This CDR3 has 15 amino acids. V shed 1 base and J 4 bases; nucleotides not matched to a gene: 2. CDR3: CASSLVGQGYNEQFF. CDR3 bases: TGTGCCAGCAGCTTAGTAGGACAGGGGTACAATGAGCAGTTCTTC.

This chain joins TRBV15 and TRBJ1-5, with D unresolved. CDR1 LNHNV and CDR2 YYDKDF come from the germline V gene (reference sequence). V lost 9 bases and J 2 bases, leaving 8 bases between the germline ends. This CDR3 contains 12 residues. The CDR3 spells CATGDGNQPQHF. The CDR3, as DNA: TGTGCCACTGGAGACGGCAATCAGCCCCAGCATTTT.

A remark on this clone: Other DNA sequences in this specimen translate into the identical CDR3. This chain uses TRBV20-1 with TRBJ1-1; D unclear. The V gene's germline CDR1 is DFQATT and CDR2 SNEGSKA (reference sequence). CDR3 length equals 12 residues. V gave up 3 bases and J gave up 0 bases, with 5 bases separating them. Written as DNA, the CDR3 is TGCAGTGCTAGTGTAATGAACACTGAAGCTTTCTTT. It encodes CSASVMNTEAFF.

The chain employs TRBV10-3 and TRBJ2-3; 15 bases agree with TRBD2. The length of the CDR3 is 18 residues. The germline V gene has CDR1 ENHRY and CDR2 SYGVKD. The V gene end was trimmed by 6 bases and the J gene end by 0 bases; junction bases not matched to a gene: 7. DNA of the CDR3: TGTGCCATCAGAGCGGGACTAGCGGGGGGAACAAGCACAGATACGCAGTATTTT. It specifies CAIRAGLAGGTSTDTQYF.

This sequence joins TRBV15 and TRBJ2-2; 8 positions agree with TRBD1. The germline gives CDR1 LNHNV, CDR2 YYDKDF (reference sequence). V lost 6 bases and J lost 3; bases outside the gene matches: 6. The CDR3 contains 15 residues. This CDR3 reads CATRDYRGDTGELFF. In nucleotides, the CDR3 is TGTGCCACCAGGGATTACAGGGGGGACACCGGGGAGCTGTTTTTT. Based on the CDR3 plus reference TRBV15 and TRBJ2-2, the full variable domain is DAMVIQNPRYQVTQFGKPVTLSCSQTLNHNVMYWYQQKSSQAPKLLFHYYDKDFNNEADTPDNFQSRRPNTSFCFLDIRSPGLGDTAMYLCATRDYRGDTGELFFGEGSRLTVL.

The V call is TRBV13, the J call TRBJ2-1; the D call may be TRBD1 or TRBD2 (5 bases each). CDR3 length equals 13 residues. Germline V gives CDR1 PRHDT, CDR2 FYEKMQ (reference sequence). V lost 5 bases to trimming and J lost 4 bases, with 9 bases between them. In DNA, the CDR3 is TGTGCCAGCAGCCGGGACGGATACAATGAGCAGTTCTTC. Its translation is CASSRDGYNEQFF.